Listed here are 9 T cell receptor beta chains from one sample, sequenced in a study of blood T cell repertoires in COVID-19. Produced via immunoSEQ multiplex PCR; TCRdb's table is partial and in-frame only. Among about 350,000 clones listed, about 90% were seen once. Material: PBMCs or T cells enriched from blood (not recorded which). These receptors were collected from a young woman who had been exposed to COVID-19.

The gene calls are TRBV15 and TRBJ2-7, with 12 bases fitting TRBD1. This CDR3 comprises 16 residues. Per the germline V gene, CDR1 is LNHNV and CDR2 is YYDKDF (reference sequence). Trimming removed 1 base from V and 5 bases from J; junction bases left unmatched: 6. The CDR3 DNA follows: TGTGCCACCAGCAGAGTACCCGGGACAGGGGGCCACGAGCAGTACTTC. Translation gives CATSRVPGTGGHEQYF.

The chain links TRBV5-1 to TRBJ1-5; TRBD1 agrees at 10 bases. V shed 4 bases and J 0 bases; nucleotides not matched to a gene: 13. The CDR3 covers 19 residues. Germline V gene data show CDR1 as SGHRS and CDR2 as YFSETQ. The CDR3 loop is CASSTGPGQGPYSNQPQHF. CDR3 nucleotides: TGCGCCAGCAGCACCGGCCCGGGACAGGGGCCGTATAGCAATCAGCCCCAGCATTTT.

CDR3 DNA sequence: TGTGCCAGCAGCCAACACCGGGACAGAGTAGCCAAAAACATTCAGTACTTC. It codes for CASSQHRDRVAKNIQYF. The chain couples TRBV3-1 (or the pseudogene TRBV3-2) to TRBJ2-4; TRBD1 agrees at 7 bases. Per the germline V gene, CDR1 is LGHDT and CDR2 is YNNKEL (reference sequence). This CDR3 has 17 residues. V lost 2 bases and J lost 0; bases outside the gene matches: 7.

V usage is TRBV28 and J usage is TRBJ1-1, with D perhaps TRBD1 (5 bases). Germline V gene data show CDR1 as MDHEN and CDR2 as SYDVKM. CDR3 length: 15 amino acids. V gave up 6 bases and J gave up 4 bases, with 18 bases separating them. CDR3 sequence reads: CASSRPKSGGTEAFF. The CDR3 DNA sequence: TGTGCCAGCAGCCGTCCAAAGTCGGGGGGCACTGAAGCTTTCTTT. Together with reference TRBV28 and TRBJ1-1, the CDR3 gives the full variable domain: DVKVTQSSRYLVKRTGEKVFLECVQDMDHENMFWYRQDPGLGLRLIYFSYDVKMKEKGDIPEGYSVSREKKERFSLILESASTNQTSMYLCASSRPKSGGTEAFFGQGTRLTVV.

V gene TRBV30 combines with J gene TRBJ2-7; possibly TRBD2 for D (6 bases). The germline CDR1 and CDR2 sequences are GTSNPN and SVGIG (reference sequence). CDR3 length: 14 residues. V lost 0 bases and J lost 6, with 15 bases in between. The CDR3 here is CAWSVSLAGSEQYF. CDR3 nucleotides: TGTGCCTGGAGTGTTTCCCTCGCCGGGAGCGAGCAGTACTTC.

CDR3 coding DNA: TGTGCCACCAGTGATATAGCGGATCACACCGGGGAGCTGTTTTTT. Translated: CATSDIADHTGELFF. The chain carries TRBV24-1 and TRBJ2-2; perhaps TRBD2 as D (6 bases). Trimming removed 3 bases from V and 3 bases from J, with 10 bases in between. Per the germline V gene, CDR1 is KGHDR and CDR2 is SFDVKD. The CDR3 length is 15 residues.

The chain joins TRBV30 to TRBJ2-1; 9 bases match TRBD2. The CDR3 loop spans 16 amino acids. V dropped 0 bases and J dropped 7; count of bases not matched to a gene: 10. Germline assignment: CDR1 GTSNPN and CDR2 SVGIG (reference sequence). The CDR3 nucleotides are TGTGCCTGGAGTGTACTGGCTAGCGGGATAAAAAATGAGCAGTTCTTC. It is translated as CAWSVLASGIKNEQFF.

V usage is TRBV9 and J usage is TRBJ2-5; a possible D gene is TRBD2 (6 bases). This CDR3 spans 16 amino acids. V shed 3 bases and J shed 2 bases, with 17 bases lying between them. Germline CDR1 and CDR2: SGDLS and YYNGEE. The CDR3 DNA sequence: TGTGCCAGCAGCGAGGGACTCCAGTCCCGGCAAGAGACCCAGTACTTC. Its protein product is CASSEGLQSRQETQYF.

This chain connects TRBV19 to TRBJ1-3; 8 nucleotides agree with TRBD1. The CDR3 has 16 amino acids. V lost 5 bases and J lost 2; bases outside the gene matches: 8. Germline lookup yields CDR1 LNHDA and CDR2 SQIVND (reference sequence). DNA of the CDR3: TGTGCCAGTAGTGCTACCGGGACAGGTCCTGGAAACACCATATATTTT. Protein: CASSATGTGPGNTIYF.